The 3 T cell receptor beta chains listed next were all sequenced from one sample in a study of shared clonotypes between healthy human individuals (dated by TCRdb to the early 2020s). For the CD8 naive samples, CD45RO-negative cells were positively selected for CCR7, yielding a CD45RA+CCR7+ population from which TemRA cells were excluded. Libraries were built with the immunoSEQ multiplex PCR assay. Entries here come from immuneACCESS through TCRdb and include only in-frame sequences with V and J called. Some clones fail to appear in such tables; in the studies checked, an unresolved V gene covers under half of the shortfall, and the cause of the remainder is unknown. The sample table holds over 750,000 clones, of which around 96% were seen once. Of the sample, less than 0.25% falls within the top ten clones. Sequencing input: naive CD8+ T cells sorted from blood. In the paper's terms, the cell subset or site label means: CD45RA+CCR7+. The receptors come from a young man in good health.

This clone was recorded only once. V gene TRBV7-8 combines with J gene TRBJ2-1, with 11 bases identical to TRBD2. With 5 bases clipped from V and 5 bases from J, the junction kept 8 bases outside the gene matches. The germline CDR1 and CDR2 sequences are SGHVS and FQNEAQ. The CDR3 is 16 residues long. The CDR3: CASSPRGSGRDNEQFF. The CDR3, as DNA: TGTGCCAGCAGCCCGCGGGGTAGCGGGAGGGACAATGAGCAGTTCTTC.

The chain employs TRBV11-2 and TRBJ2-7; TRBD2 matches 7 bases. J was trimmed by 0 bases and V by 7 bases; bases with no gene match: 3. Germline V CDR1 and CDR2: SGHAT, FQNNGV. CDR3 length: 13 amino acids. The CDR3 DNA follows: TGTGCCAGCACCCCGGGGGGCTCCTACGAGCAGTACTTC. Protein product: CASTPGGSYEQYF.

This sequence joins TRBV11-2 and TRBJ2-5; TRBD1 matches at 7 bases. The germline V gene has CDR1 SGHAT and CDR2 FQNNGV. The CDR3 covers 15 residues. The trim removed 5 bases at V and 4 bases at J, leaving 10 bases unmatched. CDR3 coding DNA: TGTGCCAGCAGCGAAGGGACAGTGGTAGGAGAGACCCAGTACTTC. As protein: CASSEGTVVGETQYF.